Each of the 9 T cell receptor beta chains below was sequenced from the same sample in a study of blood T cell repertoires in COVID-19. Assay used: immunoSEQ multiplex PCR; TCRdb lists only in-frame clones, some missing. The sample lists tens of thousands of clones, approximately 81% occurring once. The sample taken for sequencing was peripheral blood. Receptors originate from a woman older than 75 with acute or convalescent COVID-19.

This clone was seen a single time. This chain uses TRBV7-3 with TRBJ2-1; possible D gene TRBD2, 7 bases. The V gene's germline CDR1 is SGHTA and CDR2 FQGTGA. The CDR3 has 13 amino acids. Trimming took off 5 bases at V and 7 bases at J, with 12 bases between the two ends. The CDR3 region is CASSPRGANEQFF. Written as DNA, the CDR3 is TGTGCCAGCAGCCCCCGGGGGGCAAATGAGCAGTTCTTC.

This chain links TRBV24-1 with TRBJ2-1; D gene ambiguous. This CDR3 is built from 17 residues. V lost 1 base and J lost 6, with 18 bases in between. CDR1 KGHDR and CDR2 SFDVKD come from the germline V gene. The CDR3 sequence is CATSDFDSGFLFNEQFF. Written as DNA, the CDR3 is TGTGCCACCAGTGATTTCGACTCCGGATTCCTCTTCAATGAGCAGTTCTTC.

This chain links TRBV6-2 or TRBV6-3 with TRBJ1-5, with D perhaps matching TRBD1 (5 bases). Looked up from germline, CDR1 is MNHEY and CDR2 is SVGEGT. The ends were cut back, 3 bases at V and 1 base at J, with 10 bases in the middle. The CDR3 is 15 residues long. The CDR3 coding sequence is TGTGCCAGCAGTTATGTAGGGGCGAGCAATCAGCCCCAGCATTTT. This sequence encodes CASSYVGASNQPQHF.

This chain uses TRBV21-1 with TRBJ1-1. TRBV21-1 is listed as a pseudogene. This CDR3 comprises 16 residues. CDR3 region: CASTIPSGYREAEAFF. The DNA for the CDR3 is TGTGCCAGCACCATTCCGAGTGGTTATAGAGAAGCTGAAGCTTTCTTT.

The chain couples TRBV5-4 to TRBJ1-3, with 7 nucleotides matching TRBD1. The CDR3 contains 16 residues. Germline trimming cut 4 bases from V and 2 bases from J; bases unmatched to any gene: 9. In germline, CDR1 is SGHNT, CDR2 YYREEE (reference sequence). In nucleotides, the CDR3 is TGTGCCAGCAGCCCAGGGGGGAATAGCCCTGGAAACACCATATATTTT. Its protein product is CASSPGGNSPGNTIYF.

This rearrangement joins TRBV11-3 to TRBJ2-7; D is perhaps TRBD2 (6 bases). Germline V lookup: CDR1 SGHNT, CDR2 YENEEA. V lost 5 bases and J 3 bases, leaving 23 bases between the germline ends. CDR3 length equals 17 residues. The CDR3 sequence is CASSRVGGAEIIYEQYF. Here the CDR3 DNA reads TGTGCCAGCAGCCGGGTAGGAGGGGCCGAAATAATCTACGAGCAGTACTTC.

The chain's CDR3 is CASRRGGLDNEQFF. The CDR3 DNA sequence: TGCGCCAGCAGGAGGGGGGGCCTGGACAATGAGCAGTTCTTC. This chain connects TRBV5-1 to TRBJ2-1, with D perhaps matching TRBD2 (7 bases). V gave up 5 bases and J gave up 5 bases, with 14 bases separating them. Per germline, CDR1 SGHRS and CDR2 YFSETQ. The CDR3 loop spans 14 amino acids.

This sequence joins TRBV6-1 and TRBJ1-5, with D perhaps matching TRBD1 (5 bases). The germline V gene encodes CDR1 MNHNS and CDR2 SASEGT. V gave up 3 bases and J gave up 5 bases, with 8 bases separating them. The CDR3 totals 13 residues. CDR3 region: CASSDREDQPQHF. The DNA for the CDR3 is TGTGCCAGCAGTGACAGGGAGGATCAGCCCCAGCATTTT.

The chain uses TRBV6-6 and TRBJ1-5, with 8 bases aligning to TRBD1. The V and J ends lost 7 bases and 1 base, in that order; junction bases with no gene match: 3. This CDR3 region has 14 residues. The germline V gene encodes CDR1 MNHNY and CDR2 SVGAGI (reference sequence). The CDR3 reads CASTDRGSNQPQHF. DNA of the CDR3: TGTGCCAGCACCGACAGGGGAAGCAATCAGCCCCAGCATTTT.